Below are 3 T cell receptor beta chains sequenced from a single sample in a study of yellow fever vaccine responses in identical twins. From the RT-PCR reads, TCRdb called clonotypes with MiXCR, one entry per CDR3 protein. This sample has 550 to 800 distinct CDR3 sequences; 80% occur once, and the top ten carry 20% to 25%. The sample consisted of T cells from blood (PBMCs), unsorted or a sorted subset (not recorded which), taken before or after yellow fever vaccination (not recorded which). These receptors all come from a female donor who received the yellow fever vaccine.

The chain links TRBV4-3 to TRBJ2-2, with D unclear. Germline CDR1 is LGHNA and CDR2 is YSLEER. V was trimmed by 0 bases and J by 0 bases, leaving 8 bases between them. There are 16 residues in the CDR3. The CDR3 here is CASSQDAVTNTGELFF. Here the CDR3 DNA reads TGCGCCAGCAGCCAAGATGCGGTGACGAACACCGGGGAGCTGTTTTTT.

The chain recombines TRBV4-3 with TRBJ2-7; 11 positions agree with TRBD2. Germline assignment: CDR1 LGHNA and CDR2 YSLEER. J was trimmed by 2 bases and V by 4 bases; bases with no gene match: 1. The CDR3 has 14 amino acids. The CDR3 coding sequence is TGCGCCAGCAGCCTGACTAGCGGGACCTACGAGCAGTACTTC. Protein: CASSLTSGTYEQYF.

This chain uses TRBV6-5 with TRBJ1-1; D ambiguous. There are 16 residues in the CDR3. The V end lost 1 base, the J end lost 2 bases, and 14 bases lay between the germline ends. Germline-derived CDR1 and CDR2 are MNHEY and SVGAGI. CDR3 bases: TGTGCCAGCAGTTACTTGAGCAAGATGGCTAACACTGAAGCTTTCTTT. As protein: CASSYLSKMANTEAFF.